Below, 22 T cell receptor beta chains from the same sample are listed, as sequenced in a study of shared clonotypes between healthy human individuals. The repertoire was sequenced with immunoSEQ multiplex PCR; TCRdb's copy has only in-frame clones and lacks some. Here the sample spans more than 2 million clones, roughly 95% being singletons. The sequencing sample was made of naive CD4+ T cells sorted from blood. Subset of the sample: CD45RA+ positively selected. All receptors derive from a man between 18 and 29 years old in good health.

The chain is built from TRBV2 and TRBJ1-1, with D tentatively TRBD1 (6 bases). CDR3 length: 17 amino acids. V lost 4 bases and J 5 bases, leaving 23 bases between the germline ends. CDR1 SNHLY and CDR2 FYNNEI come from the germline V gene. CDR3 sequence: CASSVTYRAVARTEAFF. CDR3 sequence (DNA): TGTGCCAGCAGTGTCACCTACAGGGCCGTCGCGAGGACTGAAGCTTTCTTT.

V is TRBV30 and J is TRBJ2-5; D is possibly TRBD1 or TRBD2 (5 bases each). The germline V and J ends were trimmed by 1 base and 7 bases, with 19 bases remaining between them. Germline CDR1 and CDR2: GTSNPN and SVGIG (reference sequence). The CDR3 sequence is 15 residues long. This CDR3 reads CAWSASWDGPGTQYF. In nucleotides, the CDR3 is TGTGCCTGGAGTGCATCCTGGGACGGCCCGGGGACCCAGTACTTC.

This clone was counted a few times. The rearrangement uses TRBV29-1 and TRBJ2-7; 9 bases are a match to TRBD1. V gave up 6 bases and J gave up 7 bases; unmatched junction bases: 7. The CDR3 is 12 amino acids. Germline CDR1 SQVTM, CDR2 ANQGSEA. DNA for the CDR3: TGCAGCGTGCAAGGACAGGGGAGGGAGCAGTACTTC. The encoded protein is CSVQGQGREQYF.

The V and J genes are TRBV2 and TRBJ2-5; D is unclear. The germline CDR1 and CDR2 sequences are SNHLY and FYNNEI. V lost 0 bases and J lost 2, with 13 bases in between. CDR3 length: 16 amino acids. CDR3 DNA sequence: TGTGCCAGCAGTGAAGCGCTCGGCAGTCTACAAGAGACCCAGTACTTC. Protein: CASSEALGSLQETQYF. Full variable domain (rest looked up from reference TRBV2 and TRBJ2-5): EPEVTQTPSHQVTQMGQEVILRCVPISNHLYFYWYRQILGQKVEFLVSFYNNEISEKSEIFDDQFSVERPDGSNFTLKIRSTKLEDSAMYFCASSEALGSLQETQYFGPGTRLLVL.

The chain uses TRBV2 and TRBJ1-2, with 12 bases that match TRBD1. This CDR3 comprises 15 residues. V lost 5 bases to trimming and J lost 8 bases; unmatched junction nucleotides: 9. Germline V gene data show CDR1 as SNHLY and CDR2 as FYNNEI. In DNA, the CDR3 is TGTGCCAGCAGTACACCGGGACAGGGGGCGCGGGGCTACACCTTC. Translation: CASSTPGQGARGYTF.

V gene TRBV5-4 combines with J gene TRBJ2-3, with D possibly called TRBD1 or TRBD2 (9 bases each). Germline V gene lookup returns CDR1 SGHNT and CDR2 YYREEE (reference sequence). The CDR3 has 19 amino acids. The V end lost 2 bases, the J end lost 0 bases, and 22 bases lay between the germline ends. The CDR3 nucleotides read TGTGCCAGCAGCTTTAGGACAGGGGTTAGCGGGGGAAGCACAGATACGCAGTATTTT. Its protein product is CASSFRTGVSGGSTDTQYF.

The chain carries TRBV5-6 and TRBJ2-5; TRBD1 is a possible D gene (6 bases). CDR3 size: 14 residues. The V end was cut by 3 bases, the J end by 1 base, with 10 bases between. Looked up from germline, CDR1 is SGHDT and CDR2 is YYEEEE. In DNA form, the CDR3 reads TGTGCCAGCAGCTGGACAGCTATCCAAGAGACCCAGTACTTC. Encoded protein: CASSWTAIQETQYF.

The chain uses TRBV2 and TRBJ2-5, with D tentatively TRBD2 (7 bases). CDR1 is SNHLY and CDR2 is FYNNEI in the germline V gene. The CDR3 contains 14 residues. With 2 bases removed from V and 4 bases from J, the gap between germline ends came to 11 bases. CDR3 sequence: CASSEIRGGETQYF. The CDR3 DNA follows: TGTGCCAGCAGTGAAATAAGGGGGGGAGAGACCCAGTACTTC. Full variable domain (rest looked up from reference TRBV2 and TRBJ2-5): EPEVTQTPSHQVTQMGQEVILRCVPISNHLYFYWYRQILGQKVEFLVSFYNNEISEKSEIFDDQFSVERPDGSNFTLKIRSTKLEDSAMYFCASSEIRGGETQYFGPGTRLLVL.

The V call is TRBV9, the J call TRBJ1-1; TRBD1 aligns across 10 bases. Germline V CDR1 and CDR2: SGDLS, YYNGEE. The CDR3 has 21 residues. V was clipped by 0 bases and J by 2 bases; unmatched bases: 19. For the CDR3, the DNA is TGTGCCAGCAGCGTAGACGACAGGGGGCCGTCGATTTCGAATGCCAACACTGAAGCTTTCTTT. Its protein product is CASSVDDRGPSISNANTEAFF. Filled out from reference TRBV9 and TRBJ1-1, the complete variable domain reads DSGVTQTPKHLITATGQRVTLRCSPRSGDLSVYWYQQSLDQGLQFLIQYYNGEERAKGNILERFSAQQFPDLHSELNLSSLELGDSALYFCASSVDDRGPSISNANTEAFFGQGTRLTVV.

The chain carries TRBV6-5 and TRBJ2-7; 10 bases line up with TRBD1. Trimming at V came to 5 bases and at J to 3 bases, leaving 4 bases not matched to a gene. The CDR3 is 14 residues long. The V gene's germline CDR1 is MNHEY and CDR2 SVGAGI. CDR3 in amino acids: CASSHGQGGYEQYF. Here the CDR3 DNA reads TGTGCCAGCAGTCACGGACAGGGGGGCTACGAGCAGTACTTC.

This clone was picked up one time. The rearrangement uses TRBV5-1 and TRBJ1-1, with unresolved D. The CDR3 length is 15 residues. CDR1 SGHRS and CDR2 YFSETQ come from the germline V gene. Trimming removed 4 bases at V and 4 bases at J, with 17 bases between. As DNA, the CDR3 is TGCGCCAGCAGCCCGGACGGTCAGAGGACCACTGAAGCTTTCTTT. Residues: CASSPDGQRTTEAFF.

The V gene is TRBV18, the J gene TRBJ2-3, with D possibly TRBD1 on 8 matching bases. The length of the CDR3 is 16 residues. Germline V gives CDR1 KGHSH, CDR2 LQKENI. Trimming cost V 3 bases and J 5 bases, with 18 bases left between them. In nucleotides, the CDR3 is TGTGCCAGCTCACCCCCTGGACAGGGAGGGATAGATACGCAGTATTTT. Amino acids: CASSPPGQGGIDTQYF.

This sequence joins TRBV13 and TRBJ2-3; possibly TRBD1 or TRBD2 for D (5 bases each). Per the germline V gene, CDR1 is PRHDT and CDR2 is FYEKMQ (reference sequence). This CDR3 is built from 15 residues. Trimming took 5 bases from V and 2 from J, leaving 14 bases between them. CDR3 DNA sequence: TGTGCCAGCAGCCCCCGGGGCAGATACACAGATACGCAGTATTTT. Translating it yields CASSPRGRYTDTQYF.

This rearrangement joins TRBV6-1 to TRBJ2-3, with 10 positions matching TRBD2. V was clipped by 4 bases and J by 3 bases; unmatched bases: 7. From germline, CDR1 is MNHNS and CDR2 SASEGT. This CDR3 contains 16 residues. CDR3 bases: TGTGCCAGCAGTGTAAGTCTAGCGGGGGTGACAGATACGCAGTATTTT. This gives the protein CASSVSLAGVTDTQYF.

A word on this clone: The same CDR3 arises from other DNA sequences in this sample as well. The chain uses TRBV7-8 and TRBJ2-3; 13 bases match TRBD2. CDR1 and CDR2 (germline): SGHVS, FQNEAQ. The CDR3 sequence is 16 residues long. V dropped 5 bases and J dropped 3; count of bases not matched to a gene: 5. CDR3 in DNA: TGTGCCAGCAGCCCGGGACTAGCGGGGAGTACAGATACGCAGTATTTT. It is translated as CASSPGLAGSTDTQYF.

This clone occurred once. This CDR3 is also generated by other DNA sequences in the sample. The V gene is TRBV4-1, the J gene TRBJ2-7; 13 positions agree with TRBD2. Germline CDR1 MGHRA, CDR2 YSYEKL. With V trimmed by 4 bases and J by 2 bases, 2 bases remained unmatched. The CDR3 extends over 15 amino acids. The CDR3 DNA reads TGCGCCAGCAGCCGGACTAGCGGGAGTACCTACGAGCAGTACTTC. It codes for CASSRTSGSTYEQYF.

This chain links TRBV30 with TRBJ2-2, with D unresolved. The ends were cut back, 0 bases at V and 4 bases at J, with 15 bases in the middle. This CDR3 contains 16 residues. The germline V gene encodes CDR1 GTSNPN and CDR2 SVGIG (reference sequence). In DNA, the CDR3 is TGTGCCTGGAGTGTAGACCGTCGTCCGGGCACCGGGGAGCTGTTTTTT. Amino acids: CAWSVDRRPGTGELFF.

The chain combines TRBV12-5 with TRBJ1-2; 8 bases are a match to TRBD1. After removal of 2 bases from V and 6 bases from J, the junction contained 11 bases not matched to a gene. Looked up from germline, CDR1 is LGHNT and CDR2 is FRNRAP. The length of the CDR3 is 16 residues. In DNA form, the CDR3 reads TGTGCTAGTGGTTTGAATTTTGGGCAGGGGGCGAATGGCTACACCTTC. Translated, it gives CASGLNFGQGANGYTF.

The rearrangement links TRBV7-2 to TRBJ1-6; 9 bases agree with TRBD1. The CDR3 has 13 amino acids. The trim removed 7 bases at V and 14 bases at J, leaving 9 bases unmatched. Looked up from germline, CDR1 is SGHTA and CDR2 is FQGNSA. The CDR3 DNA is TGTGCCAGCACCGGGACAGGGAATTCGGCCCTCCACTTT. It codes for CASTGTGNSALHF. Based on the CDR3 plus reference TRBV7-2 and TRBJ1-6, the full variable domain is GAGVSQSPSNKVTEKGKDVELRCDPISGHTALYWYRQSLGQGLEFLIYFQGNSAPDKSGLPSDRFSAERTGGSVSTLTIQRTQQEDSAVYLCASTGTGNSALHFGNGTRLTVT.

V is TRBV5-1 and J is TRBJ2-7, with 11 bases lining up with TRBD1. V lost 2 bases, J lost 6 bases, and 16 bases stayed unmatched. The CDR3 runs to 18 residues. Looked up from germline, CDR1 is SGHRS and CDR2 is YFSETQ. Here the CDR3 reads CASSLTGPLRTGGSEQYF. The CDR3 region has the DNA TGCGCCAGCAGCTTAACCGGCCCCCTCCGGACAGGGGGCTCCGAGCAGTACTTC.

The chain links TRBV5-1 to TRBJ1-2, with D unclear. CDR1 SGHRS and CDR2 YFSETQ come from the germline V gene. The CDR3 has 13 amino acids. Trimming took 2 bases from V and 5 from J, leaving 10 bases between them. DNA for the CDR3: TGCGCCAGCAGCTTATACGAAGGATATGGCTACACCTTC. This encodes CASSLYEGYGYTF.

The rearrangement uses TRBV18 and TRBJ2-5; TRBD2 matches at 10 bases. With 1 base clipped from V and 5 bases from J, the junction kept 4 bases outside the gene matches. CDR1 KGHSH and CDR2 LQKENI come from the germline V gene. This CDR3 is 15 amino acids long. DNA of the CDR3: TGTGCCAGCTCACCACAACTAGCGGGGAAGGAGACCCAGTACTTC. It specifies CASSPQLAGKETQYF.